A single sample gave rise to the 13 T cell receptor beta chains below, sequenced in a study of regulatory T cells in long-lasting Graves disease. Researchers made TCR beta libraries by using iRepertoire HTBI primers and running Arm-PCR on CDR3 regions. TCRdb reanalysed the multiplex PCR reads using MiXCR and keeps one entry per CDR3 protein. The sample consists of 350,000 to 450,000 distinct CDR3 sequences, roughly 20% of them appearing once. Indicated time point: persistent/refractory GD, antithyroid drugs over 5 years with positive TRAb. RNA isolated from PBMCs was used to make the TCR library. Sequenced here: peripheral blood mononuclear cells (PBMCs), sampled when the disease was refractory, from a patient treated with antithyroid drugs. Receptor source: a woman aged 40 to 50 with Graves disease.

This clonotype was seen many times. The genes are TRBV14 and TRBJ2-2; D not resolved. The CDR3 totals 13 residues. Trimming shortened V by 3 bases and J by 6 bases, and 8 bases separated the two germline ends. The germline gives CDR1 SGHDN, CDR2 FVKESK. The CDR3 DNA reads TGTGCCAGCAGCCAGTCCCGTCCCGGGGAGCTGTTTTTT. This sequence encodes CASSQSRPGELFF.

This clonotype came up many times. The chain recombines TRBV28 with TRBJ2-5, with D perhaps matching TRBD1 (6 bases). The CDR3 is made up of 14 amino acids. Germline CDR1 MDHEN, CDR2 SYDVKM. Trimming removed 10 bases at V and 0 bases at J, with 15 bases between. CDR3 DNA: TGTGCCATCCGCGCATGGGGGCACCAAGAGACCCAGTACTTC. Translation gives CAIRAWGHQETQYF. Together with reference TRBV28 and TRBJ2-5, the CDR3 gives the full variable domain: DVKVTQSSRYLVKRTGEKVFLECVQDMDHENMFWYRQDPGLGLRLIYFSYDVKMKEKGDIPEGYSVSREKKERFSLILESASTNQTSMYLCAIRAWGHQETQYFGPGTRLLVL.

This sequence joins TRBV19 and TRBJ1-1; D gene uncertain. Per the germline V gene, CDR1 is LNHDA and CDR2 is SQIVND (reference sequence). The length of the CDR3 is 14 residues. The V end was cut by 5 bases, the J end by 4 bases, with 14 bases between. The CDR3 reads CASSGSIVSTEAFF. DNA for the CDR3: TGTGCCAGTAGTGGCTCTATCGTGAGCACTGAAGCTTTCTTT.

In this sample, this clonotype turned up once. The junction departs from the called germline gene at one end, perhaps through a read error. This chain joins TRBV20-1 and TRBJ1-4, with D perhaps matching TRBD1 (6 bases). This CDR3 has 16 amino acids. Germline loops: CDR1 DFQATT, CDR2 SNEGSKA (reference sequence). The CDR3 coding sequence is TGCGGTGCTACTGTTTTAACAGGGATACCTAATGAAAAACTGTTTTTT. Residues: CGATVLTGIPNEKLFF.

The rearrangement uses TRBV28 and TRBJ1-5; a possible D gene is TRBD1 (5 bases). The CDR3 sequence is 13 residues long. Germline CDR1 and CDR2: MDHEN and SYDVKM. V was clipped by 7 bases and J by 3 bases, with 10 bases between them. The CDR3 loop reads CASTGGHNQPQHF. The CDR3 nucleotides read TGTGCCAGCACCGGGGGTCACAATCAGCCCCAGCATTTT. The variable domain in full, completed from reference TRBV28 and TRBJ1-5, reads DVKVTQSSRYLVKRTGEKVFLECVQDMDHENMFWYRQDPGLGLRLIYFSYDVKMKEKGDIPEGYSVSREKKERFSLILESASTNQTSMYLCASTGGHNQPQHFGDGTRLSIL.

This clonotype was counted a few times. The DNA for the CDR3 is TGTGCCAGCAGTCGTCCGGGCGGGGAGTCGTCCTACGAGCAGTACTTC. Its protein is CASSRPGGESSYEQYF. The rearrangement links TRBV7-9 to TRBJ2-7; weak D call: TRBD2 (6 bases). There are 16 residues in the CDR3. Trimming took off 6 bases at V and 1 base at J, with 19 bases between the two ends. CDR1 and CDR2 (germline): SEHNR, FQNEAQ (reference sequence).

This clonotype was observed many times. V usage is TRBV28 and J usage is TRBJ1-2; perhaps TRBD1 as D (6 bases). The CDR3 has 14 residues. In germline, CDR1 is MDHEN, CDR2 SYDVKM. Trimming cost V 7 bases and J 5 bases, with 17 bases left between them. The DNA for the CDR3 is TGTGCCAGCAATCATCTGGCAGGGGCGTATGGCTACACCTTC. This codes for CASNHLAGAYGYTF.

This clonotype was seen only a few times. The rearrangement uses TRBV11-2 and TRBJ2-7, with TRBD1 identical over 10 bases. Germline-derived CDR1 and CDR2 are SGHAT and FQNNGV. Trimming removed 0 bases from V and 2 bases from J; junction bases left unmatched: 10. The CDR3 runs 18 residues. This CDR3 is CASSLDHGTGVTTYEQYF. In nucleotides, the CDR3 is TGTGCCAGCAGCTTAGATCACGGGACAGGGGTAACCACCTACGAGCAGTACTTC.

The V gene is TRBV6-5, the J gene TRBJ1-1; D unclear. Trimming removed 1 base from V and 1 base from J, with 7 bases in between. The germline gives CDR1 MNHEY, CDR2 SVGAGI. The CDR3 contains 14 residues. This chain's CDR3 is CASSYFWGNTEAFF. DNA for the CDR3: TGTGCCAGCAGTTACTTTTGGGGGAACACTGAAGCTTTCTTT.

Ten or more counts support this clonotype. The chain couples TRBV27 to TRBJ2-2; D remains ambiguous. Trimming stripped 4 bases from V and 1 base from J, with 10 bases between. This CDR3 has 15 amino acids. Germline V gives CDR1 MNHEY, CDR2 SMNVEV (reference sequence). The CDR3 sequence is CASSSLQQNTGELFF. The CDR3 DNA reads as TGTGCCAGCAGTTCCCTCCAGCAGAACACCGGGGAGCTGTTTTTT.

The chain joins TRBV27 to TRBJ2-7, with 10 bases fitting TRBD2. CDR3 length: 16 residues. Germline V gene data show CDR1 as MNHEY and CDR2 as SMNVEV (reference sequence). V lost 1 base, J lost 3 bases, and 6 bases stayed unmatched. Written as DNA, the CDR3 is TGTGCCAGCAGTTTATTCTGGACTAGCGGAGACTACGAGCAGTACTTC. It is translated as CASSLFWTSGDYEQYF.

The chain employs TRBV20-1 and TRBJ1-5; D not certain. The germline V gene has CDR1 DFQATT and CDR2 SNEGSKA (reference sequence). This CDR3 comprises 15 residues. The ends were cut back, 6 bases at V and 0 bases at J, with 15 bases in the middle. CDR3 in DNA: TGCAGTGCCGGACCCATTGAATATAGCAATCAGCCCCAGCATTTT. As protein: CSAGPIEYSNQPQHF.

This rearrangement joins TRBV6-1 to TRBJ2-2; no reliable D call. Trimming pared 10 bases from V and 1 base from J, leaving 10 bases between. The CDR3 is 13 amino acids. The germline gives CDR1 MNHNS, CDR2 SASEGT. CDR3 nucleotide sequence: TGTGCCACACGTGATTGGAACACCGGGGAGCTGTTTTTT. Protein product: CATRDWNTGELFF.